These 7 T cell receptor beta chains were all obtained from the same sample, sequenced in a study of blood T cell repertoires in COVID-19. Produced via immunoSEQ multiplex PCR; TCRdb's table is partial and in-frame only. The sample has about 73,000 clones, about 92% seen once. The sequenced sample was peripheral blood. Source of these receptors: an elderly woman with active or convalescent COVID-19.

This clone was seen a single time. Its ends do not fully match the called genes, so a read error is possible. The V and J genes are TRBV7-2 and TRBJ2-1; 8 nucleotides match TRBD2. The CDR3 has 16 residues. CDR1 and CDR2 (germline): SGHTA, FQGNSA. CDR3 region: CASSLGPRGGIPGKVF. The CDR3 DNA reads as TGTGCCAGCAGCTTGGGACCTCGCGGGGGGATTCCGGGAAAGGTCTTC.

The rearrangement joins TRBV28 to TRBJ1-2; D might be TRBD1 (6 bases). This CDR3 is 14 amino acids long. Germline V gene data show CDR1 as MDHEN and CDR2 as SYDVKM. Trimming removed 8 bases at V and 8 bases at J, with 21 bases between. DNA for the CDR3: TGTGCCAGCGTGAGTGGGGGGGCCTCCCAGGGCTACACCTTC. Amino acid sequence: CASVSGGASQGYTF.

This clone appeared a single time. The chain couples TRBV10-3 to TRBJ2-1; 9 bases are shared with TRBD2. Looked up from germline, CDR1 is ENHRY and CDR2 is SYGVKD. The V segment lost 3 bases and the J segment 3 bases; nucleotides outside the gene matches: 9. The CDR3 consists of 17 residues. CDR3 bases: TGTGCCATCAGTGAAGGTTCGAGCGGGGGGAACTACAATGAGCAGTTCTTC. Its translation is CAISEGSSGGNYNEQFF.

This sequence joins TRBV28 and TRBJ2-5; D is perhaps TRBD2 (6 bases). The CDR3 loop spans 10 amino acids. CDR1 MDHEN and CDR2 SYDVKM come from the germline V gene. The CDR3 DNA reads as TGTGCGGCGGGGCGCGAGACCCAGTACTTC. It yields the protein CAAGRETQYF.

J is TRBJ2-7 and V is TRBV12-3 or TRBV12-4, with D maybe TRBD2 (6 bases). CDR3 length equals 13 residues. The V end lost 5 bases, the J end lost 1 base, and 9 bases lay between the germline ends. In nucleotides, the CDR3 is TGTGCCAGCAGTCCGGGACTTTCCTACGAGCAGTACTTC. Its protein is CASSPGLSYEQYF.

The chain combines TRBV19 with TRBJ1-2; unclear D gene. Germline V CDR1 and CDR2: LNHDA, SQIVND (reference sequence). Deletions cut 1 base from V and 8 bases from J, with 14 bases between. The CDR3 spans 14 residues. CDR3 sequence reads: CASSIVMGRDGYTF. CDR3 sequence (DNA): TGTGCCAGTAGTATAGTAATGGGGAGAGACGGCTACACCTTC. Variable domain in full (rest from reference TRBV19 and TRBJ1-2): DGGITQSPKYLFRKEGQNVTLSCEQNLNHDAMYWYRQDPGQGLRLIYYSQIVNDFQKGDIAEGYSVSREKKESFPLTVTSAQKNPTAFYLCASSIVMGRDGYTFGSGTRLTVV.

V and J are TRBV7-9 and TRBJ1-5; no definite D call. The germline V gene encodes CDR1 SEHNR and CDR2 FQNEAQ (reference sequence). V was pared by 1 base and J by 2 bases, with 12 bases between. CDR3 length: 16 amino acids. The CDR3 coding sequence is TGTGCCAGCAGCTTAGAAACCGGGGAGGGCAATCAGCCCCAGCATTTT. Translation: CASSLETGEGNQPQHF.